The present T cell receptor beta chain was sequenced within a study of monozygotic twins with inflammatory bowel disease. Study-wide findings and caveats: The analysis yielded no support for one strong signal or clonotype associated with IBD.

Remarks on this clonotype: Its antigen remains unidentified.

TCRdb reanalyzed the 5' RACE reads, giving one entry per CDR3 protein sequence and no DNA. This sample's clone table lists approximately 150,000 distinct CDR3 sequences. Per germline, CDR1 LGHNA and CDR2 YNFKEQ. The CDR3 totals 16 residues. The TCR sequence derives from a human donor with ulcerative colitis or Crohn's disease, or a healthy co-twin of an affected twin (not recorded which). V is TRBV4-2 and J is TRBJ1-4; the TCRdb D gene call, TRBD1, has no DNA to confirm it. The material sequenced was blood. CDR3 residues: CASSSGQGATNEKLFF.